This T cell receptor (beta chain) was sequenced for a study of control samples from healthy donors and cancer patients. This clone was counted once. Assay used: immunoSEQ multiplex PCR; TCRdb lists only in-frame clones, some missing. This repertoire shows nearly 55,000 clones, almost 96% found once; its top ten account for around 1.9%. The V segment lost 5 bases and the J segment 8 bases; nucleotides outside the gene matches: 8. Germline V gene sequence: CDR1 MNHEY, CDR2 SMNVEV (reference sequence). This CDR3 is 13 amino acids long. Sequenced input: blood. The chain combines TRBV27 with TRBJ1-1; TRBD1 agrees at 7 bases. The source is a woman aged 30 to 39 in good health. The CDR3 here is CASSVGQSLEAFF. The DNA for the CDR3 is TGTGCCAGCAGTGTGGGACAGTCCTTAGAAGCTTTCTTT.